This T cell receptor (beta chain) is from a study of blood T cell repertoires in COVID-19. Libraries were prepared by immunoSEQ multiplex PCR; TCRdb keeps only in-frame clonotypes and omits some of them. The sample includes roughly 55,000 clones, about 78% seen only once; the top ten take around 13%. The CDR3 has 14 amino acids. V was pared by 6 bases and J by 3 bases, with 12 bases between. Germline V gives CDR1 MNHEY, CDR2 SMNVEV (reference sequence). The J gene is TRBJ2-1, the V gene TRBV27, with D perhaps matching TRBD2 (5 bases). This TCR derives from a man older than 75 with acute or convalescent COVID-19. The specimen was peripheral blood. The CDR3 DNA reads as TGTGCCAGCAGCCCATCCGCGGGCTACAATGAGCAGTTCTTC. This translates into CASSPSAGYNEQFF.